This T cell receptor (beta chain) comes out of a study of cytomegalovirus exposure and HLA in healthy donors. Study at large: One earlier analysis, a look at 150 million to 200 million T cells, found some 120 million unique TCR beta sequences.

Germline lookup yields CDR1 SNHLY and CDR2 FYNNEI. The V gene lost 7 bases and the J gene lost 3 bases, with 16 bases spanning the gap. The CDR3 contains 14 residues. A remark on this clone: Antigen specificity is unknown.

Broader study findings: Cytomegalovirus status was reportedly diagnosed by the classifier with high specificity and sensitivity. The authors enumerated roughly 160 TCR beta chains as linked to cytomegalovirus.

The PCR ran on 60 Vbeta and 13 Jbeta primers. The repertoire was sequenced with immunoSEQ multiplex PCR; TCRdb's copy has only in-frame clones and lacks some. The sample shows tens of thousands of clones, 55% to 75% of them seen only once. The sample taken for sequencing was PBMCs. The chain links TRBV2 to TRBJ2-7; tentative D call: TRBD2 (6 bases). The TCR sequence derives from a woman aged 40 to 55 in good health and CMV-seropositive. The CDR3 bases are TGTGCCAGCAACCAAGGGACTTCTTACTACGAGCAGTACTTC. This codes for CASNQGTSYYEQYF. Supplemented by reference TRBV2 and TRBJ2-7, the full variable domain reads EPEVTQTPSHQVTQMGQEVILRCVPISNHLYFYWYRQILGQKVEFLVSFYNNEISEKSEIFDDQFSVERPDGSNFTLKIRSTKLEDSAMYFCASNQGTSYYEQYFGPGTRLTVT.